The entry below describes one TCR beta chain. The data were taken from a study of blood T cell repertoires in COVID-19. As for the study in general: The cDNA or gDNA used as material had been derived from T cells, B-cell-depleted T cells, or PBMCs.

Seattle participants joined during active infection and were tracked over time. V was trimmed by 4 bases and J by 1 base, leaving 20 bases between them. The germline gives CDR1 SGHRS, CDR2 YFSETQ. This CDR3 region has 17 residues. The authors' processing: Nucleated cell number was recorded as an estimate derived from reference gene primer amplification. The data were produced by immunoSEQ multiplex PCR, yet TCRdb's version contains in-frame clones alone and is incomplete. V and J calls and clone size follow that table, whereas D and trimming were derived from the DNA. The table includes some 250,000 clones, approximately 87% detected once.

The chain carries TRBV5-1 and TRBJ1-1; weak D call: TRBD1 (6 bases). The TCR comes from a woman aged 25 to 39 with COVID-19, enrolled during active disease. The specimen was peripheral blood. The CDR3 region has the DNA TGCGCCAGCAGCCAGATCCGGGACACTTACTCGAACACTGAAGCTTTCTTT. Translated: CASSQIRDTYSNTEAFF.